Listed here are 18 T cell receptor beta chains from one sample, sequenced in a study of shared clonotypes between healthy human individuals. The data were produced by immunoSEQ multiplex PCR, yet TCRdb's version contains in-frame clones alone and is incomplete. The sample has 1.4 million or so clones, about 98.5% seen once. Input material: naive CD4+ T cells sorted from blood. As for subset: CD45RA+ positively selected. These receptors originate from a man younger than 40 in good health.

V gene TRBV18 combines with J gene TRBJ2-3, with 9 bases that match TRBD2. Germline V gene lookup returns CDR1 KGHSH and CDR2 LQKENI. V lost 0 bases, J lost 2 bases, and 3 bases stayed unmatched. The CDR3 totals 16 residues. The CDR3 region is CASSPPASGDTDTQYF. CDR3 DNA: TGTGCCAGCTCACCACCGGCTAGCGGGGACACAGATACGCAGTATTTT.

V usage is TRBV19 and J usage is TRBJ1-1; 11 bases fit TRBD1. Germline CDR1 is LNHDA and CDR2 is SQIVND (reference sequence). J gave up 5 bases and V 1 base, and 9 bases lay outside the gene matches. The CDR3 loop spans 17 amino acids. The CDR3: CASSIGGQGAGGTEAFF. CDR3 coding DNA: TGTGCCAGTAGTATAGGAGGACAGGGGGCTGGCGGGACTGAAGCTTTCTTT.

This chain links TRBV7-9 with TRBJ1-4; TRBD1 aligns across 8 bases. The germline V gene encodes CDR1 SEHNR and CDR2 FQNEAQ (reference sequence). The CDR3 sequence is 16 residues long. J gave up 0 bases and V 5 bases, and 5 bases lay outside the gene matches. CDR3 bases: TGTGCCAGCAGCCAACAGGGGGTAACAACTAATGAAAAACTGTTTTTT. This encodes CASSQQGVTTNEKLFF.

The chain links TRBV6-1 to TRBJ1-5; D is undetermined. This CDR3 is built from 12 residues. Germline V gene data show CDR1 as MNHNS and CDR2 as SASEGT. Trimming left V 3 bases short and J 6 bases short, with 6 bases between. The DNA of the CDR3 is TGTGCCAGCAGTGACTACGGTCAGCCCCAGCATTTT. Protein sequence: CASSDYGQPQHF.

The rearrangement links TRBV2 to TRBJ2-5; D is unclear. The CDR3 is 14 residues long. V was trimmed by 4 bases and J by 4 bases, leaving 13 bases between them. CDR1 SNHLY and CDR2 FYNNEI come from the germline V gene. In DNA form, the CDR3 reads TGTGCCAGCAGTGGGAAGAGTATAGTAGAGACCCAGTACTTC. It specifies CASSGKSIVETQYF.

This rearrangement joins TRBV19 to TRBJ2-5; D unclear. CDR1 is LNHDA and CDR2 is SQIVND in the germline V gene (reference sequence). The CDR3 is 12 residues long. V was pared by 6 bases and J by 7 bases, with 12 bases between. The CDR3: CASSAMLGTQYF. The CDR3 DNA sequence: TGTGCCAGTAGCGCAATGTTGGGGACCCAGTACTTC.

The rearrangement links TRBV19 to TRBJ1-5; TRBD1 agrees at 7 bases. Germline CDR1 reads LNHDA; CDR2 reads SQIVND (reference sequence). V lost 6 bases and J lost 2; bases outside the gene matches: 7. This CDR3 comprises 15 residues. CDR3 in amino acids: CASSPGTVGNQPQHF. CDR3 DNA sequence: TGTGCCAGTAGCCCCGGGACAGTAGGCAATCAGCCCCAGCATTTT.

This chain links TRBV6-5 with TRBJ2-7; TRBD1 agrees at 8 bases. This CDR3 region has 13 residues. CDR1 and CDR2 from the germline V gene are MNHEY and SVGAGI. V was clipped by 0 bases and J by 6 bases; unmatched bases: 1. The CDR3 is CASSYSTGAEQYF. In DNA, the CDR3 is TGTGCCAGCAGTTACTCGACAGGGGCCGAGCAGTACTTC.

The V call is TRBV5-1, the J call TRBJ2-7; D gene uncertain. The V gene lost 0 bases and the J gene lost 9 bases, with 10 bases spanning the gap. Germline V gives CDR1 SGHRS, CDR2 YFSETQ. The CDR3 has 12 amino acids. The CDR3 spells CASSLDGTPQYF. In DNA, the CDR3 is TGCGCCAGCAGCTTGGACGGAACCCCGCAGTACTTC.

This chain connects TRBV7-2 to TRBJ2-5; D is uncertain. V was trimmed by 5 bases and J by 7 bases, leaving 11 bases between them. CDR1 and CDR2 from the germline V gene are SGHTA and FQGNSA. There are 12 residues in the CDR3. CDR3 region: CASSDQRATQYF. DNA of the CDR3: TGTGCCAGCAGCGATCAGCGTGCGACCCAGTACTTC.

The chain carries TRBV10-3 and TRBJ2-7; TRBD2 might be the D (6 bases). The ends were cut back, 4 bases at V and 0 bases at J, with 10 bases in the middle. CDR1 and CDR2 (germline): ENHRY, SYGVKD. The CDR3 has 14 residues. The CDR3 here is CAISVAVSSYEQYF. For the CDR3, the DNA is TGTGCCATCAGTGTAGCGGTAAGCTCCTACGAGCAGTACTTC.

J is TRBJ2-5 and V is TRBV29-1; D remains ambiguous. CDR1 SQVTM and CDR2 ANQGSEA come from the germline V gene. V was trimmed by 4 bases and J by 5 bases, leaving 17 bases between them. CDR3 length: 14 residues. CDR3 sequence reads: CSVVARGGLETQYF. The CDR3 coding sequence is TGCAGCGTTGTCGCACGCGGTGGGCTGGAGACCCAGTACTTC.

The J gene is TRBJ2-7, the V gene TRBV12-5; D is uncertain. V lost 2 bases, J lost 3 bases, and 5 bases lay in between. CDR3 length equals 12 residues. Germline assignment: CDR1 LGHNT and CDR2 FRNRAP. The CDR3: CASGLSFYEQYF. DNA for the CDR3: TGTGCTAGTGGTTTGTCATTCTACGAGCAGTACTTC.

Details on this clone: This specimen includes other DNA sequences encoding the same CDR3. In DNA form, the CDR3 reads TGTGCCAGCAGTGAATACGAGCAGTACTTC. Translated, it gives CASSEYEQYF. V usage is TRBV6-1 and J usage is TRBJ2-7; no clear D. CDR1 is MNHNS, CDR2 SASEGT, per germline. The ends were cut back, 2 bases at V and 4 bases at J, with 0 bases in the middle. The CDR3 spans 10 residues.

This chain connects TRBV5-5 to TRBJ1-2, with TRBD1 as a possible D gene (6 bases). The CDR3 is 12 residues long. Germline V lookup: CDR1 SGHKS, CDR2 YYEKEE (reference sequence). Trimming left V 2 bases short and J 7 bases short, with 9 bases between. The CDR3 DNA is TGTGCCAGCAGCTTCCTAGGGGGTGGCTACACCTTC. The encoded protein is CASSFLGGGYTF.

The V and J genes are TRBV4-1 and TRBJ2-7; TRBD1 might be the D (5 bases). V dropped 4 bases and J dropped 3 bases, with 16 bases sitting between them. Germline assignment: CDR1 MGHRA and CDR2 YSYEKL. The CDR3 sequence is 15 residues long. The CDR3 coding sequence is TGCGCCAGCAGCCCCACAGGCGGCCCAAACTACGAGCAGTACTTC. Residues: CASSPTGGPNYEQYF.

This chain links TRBV27 with TRBJ2-7; 9 bases align to TRBD1. Unmatched junction bases numbered 15, after V lost 7 bases and J lost 2 bases. The CDR3 covers 17 residues. Germline V lookup: CDR1 MNHEY, CDR2 SMNVEV (reference sequence). CDR3 region: CASKRLGGTGSAYEQYF. CDR3 nucleotide sequence: TGTGCCAGCAAACGCCTTGGTGGGACAGGGAGCGCCTACGAGCAGTACTTC.

V gene TRBV5-6 combines with J gene TRBJ2-7, with 7 bases fitting TRBD1. CDR3 length: 14 amino acids. V trimming: 4 bases; J trimming: 4 bases; junction bases outside the gene matches: 8. In germline, CDR1 is SGHDT, CDR2 YYEEEE. The CDR3 DNA reads as TGTGCCAGCAGCGGGTTGGGACAGCCATACGAGCAGTACTTC. It codes for CASSGLGQPYEQYF.